This entry describes one T cell receptor (beta chain). This clone was detected a few times. Its antigen is unknown. No base quality values were provided; no much bigger clone lies one nucleotide off. Between the V and J ends, shortened by 4 bases and 0 bases respectively, the junction contains 16 bases. CDR3 length: 16 amino acids, cysteine to phenylalanine. Only the CDR3 part of the read is kept: 48 bases, read in frame from the first base. The germline V gene (reference sequence) specifies LNHDA as CDR1 and SQIVND as CDR2. In total, 600 or so healthy bone marrow donors made up the cohort. Cohort members were all nominally healthy when sampled, although unrecorded immune exposures were likely present. The donor was CMV seropositive and belonged to the group of about 290 seropositive cohort members. Every donor gave a peripheral blood sample, and the peripheral blood mononuclear cells from that sample were used for TCR beta sequencing. The Qiagen DNeasy Blood Extraction Kit was used to extract genomic DNA from the blood cell samples.

This sample is drawn from a study of cytomegalovirus exposure and HLA in healthy donors (dated by TCRdb to the late 2010s). About the investigation overall: According to an earlier analysis of 587 of the donors, about 190 million T cells yielded roughly 100 million unique TCR beta sequences and more than 250 Gb of sequence data. Typing coverage varied by locus: roughly 620-630 donors for A, B, C, DRB1 and DQB1; roughly 520 for DQA1; more than 600 for DPA1; some 470 for DPB1. A separate validation cohort of approximately 130 different subjects was used in addition to the approximately 670-subject first cohort. The study combined high-throughput TCR immunosequencing, statistical association of individual TCRs with disease status, and machine learning to predict cytomegalovirus infection status. In a later genetic analysis, genome-wide SNP genotypes for about three fifths of the 666 donors were used, and that subset was treated as a discovery cohort. The study used immunosequencing to profile the T cell repertoires of approximately 650 subjects and linked those repertoires to cytomegalovirus serostatus. An earlier analysis of about 620 of the donors applied high-throughput TCR beta sequencing to assess whether each TCR beta V gene segment acted as functional or pseudogenic. Both class I and class II loci were covered by HLA typing, at four-digit resolution. Donor age, sex, ethnicity and CMV serostatus were compiled together with the repertoire data. Among some 400 genotyped donors of the cohort, an average of roughly 230,000 unique TCR beta nucleotide sequences was sequenced per donor, of which about 18% were non-productive. In the later analysis, no new phenotypic data were used to find candidate immune exposures; instead, reliance was placed on TCR beta sequences and their occurrence across donors. All discovery cohort repertoires had been generated using a single sequencing platform. The study was designed to test whether signatures of past pathogen exposure could be identified by cataloging public T cell receptors. About 330 gigabases of sequencing data and 75 million to 85 million unique TCR sequences made up an early release that covered some 640 HLA-typed donors. A later analysis re-examined previously published TCR beta repertoires from about 700 donors and added high-resolution HLA genotyping to investigate patterns of TCR occurrence. Among the roughly 400 genotyped donors, approximately 82% belonged to the genetic ancestry cluster associated with self-reported Caucasian donors. Roughly 5 DR-DQ haplotypes were treated as single units for association and clustering because of strong linkage in the cohort. Overall study results and their limits: A later analysis found that TCR association rates varied across HLA loci, with DRB1 alleles showing the most associated TCRs and HLA-C alleles the fewest. The presence/absence analyses assumed that sequencing depth was roughly uniform across donors, and that assumption may not be true. In the study, 150 to 200 TCR beta chains were listed as associated with cytomegalovirus. For the cohort, immune exposure information was limited to CMV serostatus. An association between a missense DCLRE1C variant and V-gene and J-gene trimming of TCR beta chains was found in a later genetic analysis and replicated in an independent cohort. A further reported finding was that TCR beta sequences accurately predicted the HLA-A and HLA-B alleles for most subjects in the first cohort. The cohort was sequenced for TCR beta chains only, and without alpha or paired-chain data the features that could be detected were limited. When HLA alleles, especially DR and DQ, strongly co-occurred, attributing TCR associations to individual alleles was difficult. In a later analysis, several top co-occurrence clusters were reported to appear linked to parvovirus B19, influenza, CMV and Epstein-Barr virus. In both the original and validation cohorts, the classifier was reported to diagnose cytomegalovirus status with high specificity and sensitivity. An earlier analysis of approximately 590 of the donors showed that most TCR beta V segments appeared in productive rearrangements either about 90% or about 30% of the time, which broadly matched IMGT annotations. A cluster of highly shared sequence variants was judged likely to be a technical artifact of the sequencing pipeline. In a later analysis, most CMV-associated TCR beta chains were found to appear HLA-restricted, with HLA associations seemingly driven largely by CMV exposure. In a later genetic analysis, fewer N-insertions in productive TCRs were reported among donors in an Asian-associated ancestry cluster than the 666-donor mean. A later analysis found that HLA-associated TCR beta chains were more clonally expanded and had lower generation probabilities than equally common non-associated chains. The earlier analysis of about 600 of the donors excluded roughly 17 rarely observed V segments, including chromosome 9 orphons, because counts were too low. Across donors, most TCR sequences were observed very rarely, whereas some public TCRs were present in many individuals. In a later analysis, around 17,000 TCR beta sequences were associated with specific HLA alleles at a false discovery rate of 0.05. In vitro tests confirmed that a few of the cytomegalovirus-associated TCR beta chains recognize cytomegalovirus antigens. According to the authors, the approach could potentially be generalized to other disease states and immunological phenotypes. Because some donors lacked HLA typing at each locus, the association tests relied only on the typed subset. Correlated functional status among segregating V segments might reflect linkage disequilibrium, but an unknown experimental factor could not be ruled out. Some IMGT-functional V segments, including TRBV6-2 and TRBV6-3, could not be told apart with the 87-base-pair reads, so those segments were excluded.

The library was made by the immunoSEQ multiplex PCR assay. The multiplex PCR relied on a mix of 60 forward primers for TCR Vbeta segments and 13 reverse primers for TCR Jbeta segments. The CDR3 region of rearranged TCR beta genes was amplified from genomic DNA by a multiplex PCR assay. The amplified TCR beta libraries were sequenced on the Illumina HiSeq System as 87-base-pair reads. The paper's processing steps were these. A later analysis tallied around 82 million unique TCR beta chains across the 600 to 700 repertoires, and some 12 million of those chains were shared by two or more donors. To remove PCR and sequencing errors, raw reads were error-corrected and collapsed into unique sequences using a nearest-neighbor algorithm that merged closely related sequences. CDR3 sequences were aligned to IMGT reference sequences to assign V, D and J gene segments. Each retained sequence needed at least a six-nucleotide match to both a V gene segment and a J gene segment. A rearrangement was called productive if the CDR3 had no stop codons and remained in frame with V and J, and every other rearrangement was called non-productive. CDR3 was defined according to IMGT convention as the region running from the second conserved V-encoded cysteine to the conserved J-encoded phenylalanine. The earlier analysis of around 640 of the donors excluded sequences that lacked an unambiguous match to a single V gene segment. In an earlier analysis of about 590 of the donors, a V segment was called functional when productive rearrangements were above 56.7%, and segregating when the standard deviation between donors exceeded 5%. A statistical classification framework was built to diagnose cytomegalovirus status from the catalog of TCR beta chain sequences. V and J gene assignment, in a later analysis, came from comparing TCR nucleotide sequences with IMGT/GENE-DB human TR gene sequences. In a later analysis, CDR3 sequences and most-parsimonious VDJ recombination scenarios were assigned using the TCRdist pipeline. In a later analysis, each TCR beta chain was defined by its CDR3 amino acid sequence together with its V-gene family, and reads without a unique V-gene family were excluded. As a way to deal with suspected cross-contamination and a sequencing artifact, a later analysis dropped over 550 nucleotide sequences that were highly shared and had low generation probability. In a later analysis, a clonal expansion index was calculated for each public chain from normalized within-repertoire ranks of inferred template counts. In a later analysis, generation probabilities were computed using a VDJ recombination model fitted to out-of-frame rearrangements, and the results were checked against IGoR. Hypergeometric tests were used in a later analysis to score TCR-TCR, TCR-HLA and TCR-CMV co-occurrence, with a repertoire-size bias correction applied to the TCR pairs. To estimate false discovery rates, a later analysis permuted the HLA or CMV assignments 20 times. In a later analysis, co-occurring TCRs were grouped with DBSCAN, and TCRdist sequence similarity was added when clustering was performed within HLA-allele-positive subsets. Repertoires with fewer than 30,000 or more than 120,000 public chains were left out of co-occurrence clustering, as were a few repertoires with anomalous nucleotide sharing. TCRdb took this table from immuneACCESS and kept in-frame rearrangements with V and J called. Such tables lack part of the clones; where checked against another copy, unresolved V genes explain under half of the gap, and the rest is unexplained. The DNA was the basis for D and trimming; V, J and clone size are from that table. Within this sample are about 240,000 clones, with around 80% of them counted one time only. 5.4% of the sample lies in the top ten.

The sequence came from a woman in her thirties or forties in good health and CMV-seropositive. The V and J genes are TRBV19 and TRBJ2-7; the D gene is perhaps TRBD2, on 5 matching bases. Input material: PBMCs. The CDR3 has the sequence CASSRETGISSYEQYF. At the DNA level, the sequence is TGTGCCAGTAGTAGGGAGACTGGGATAAGCTCCTACGAGCAGTACTTC.